The 6 T cell receptor beta chains given below trace back to one sample, sequenced in a study of T cells in Graves' hyperthyroidism and ophthalmopathy. Amplification targeted TCR beta CDR3 regions from RNA transcripts. HTBI primers drove first-round RT-PCR of the TCR CDR3. TCRdb independently ran MiXCR on the multiplex PCR reads; one entry per CDR3 protein. The sample carries 550,000 to 700,000 distinct CDR3 sequences, around 45% recorded once. What was sequenced was peripheral blood or thyroid tissue (not recorded which). Source of these receptors: an adult woman with Graves' disease, either hyperthyroidism or ophthalmopathy (not recorded which).

This chain uses TRBV20-1 with TRBJ1-2, with a weak D call TRBD1 (5 bases). Trimming pared 6 bases from V and 4 bases from J, leaving 18 bases between. Germline V gene lookup returns CDR1 DFQATT and CDR2 SNEGSKA (reference sequence). The CDR3 runs 14 residues. This CDR3 reads CSAPPRVLGYGYTF. CDR3 nucleotides: TGCAGTGCACCACCCAGGGTACTGGGCTATGGCTACACCTTC.

The rearrangement links TRBV7-9 to TRBJ2-6; D unclear. The germline V gene has CDR1 SEHNR and CDR2 FQNEAQ (reference sequence). The CDR3 runs to 13 residues. The germline V and J ends were trimmed by 7 bases and 2 bases, with 6 bases remaining between them. The CDR3 DNA follows: TGTGCCAGCACGCCACCTGGGGCCAACGTCCTGACTTTC. The encoded protein is CASTPPGANVLTF.

This clonotype came up a few times. The junction does not match germline at one end; this may be a read error. The CDR3 protein is CASSQTRLDNTGELFF. For the CDR3, the DNA is TGTGCTAGCAGCCAGACGAGACTAGACAACACCGGGGAGCTGTTTTTT. V gene TRBV7-7 combines with J gene TRBJ2-2; possible D gene TRBD2, 6 bases. The CDR3 consists of 16 residues. Germline assignment: CDR1 SSHAT and CDR2 FNYEAQ (reference sequence).

The rearrangement uses TRBV24-1 and TRBJ1-1; 7 bases agree with TRBD1. Germline assignment: CDR1 KGHDR and CDR2 SFDVKD. V shed 3 bases and J 0 bases; nucleotides not matched to a gene: 6. The CDR3 sequence is 16 residues long. CDR3 region: CATSDPRTGLNTEAFF. The CDR3 DNA is TGTGCCACCAGTGATCCGCGGACAGGACTGAACACTGAAGCTTTCTTT.

This clonotype was observed many times. This chain connects TRBV19 to TRBJ2-7; maybe TRBD1 (5 bases). V lost 9 bases to trimming and J lost 1 base, with 10 bases between them. Germline-derived CDR1 and CDR2 are LNHDA and SQIVND (reference sequence). CDR3 length equals 12 residues. CDR3 DNA sequence: TGTGCCAGCCAGGGAAAATCCTACGAGCAGTACTTC. Translating gives CASQGKSYEQYF.

The sample holds many counts of this clonotype. V and J are TRBV3-1 and TRBJ2-2; D is unresolved. The V gene's germline CDR1 is LGHDT and CDR2 YNNKEL (reference sequence). The CDR3 consists of 12 residues. Trimming removed 7 bases from V and 6 bases from J, with 9 bases in between. In nucleotides, the CDR3 is TGTGCCAGCACTAGAGTTGCCGGGGAGCTGTTTTTT. It encodes CASTRVAGELFF.